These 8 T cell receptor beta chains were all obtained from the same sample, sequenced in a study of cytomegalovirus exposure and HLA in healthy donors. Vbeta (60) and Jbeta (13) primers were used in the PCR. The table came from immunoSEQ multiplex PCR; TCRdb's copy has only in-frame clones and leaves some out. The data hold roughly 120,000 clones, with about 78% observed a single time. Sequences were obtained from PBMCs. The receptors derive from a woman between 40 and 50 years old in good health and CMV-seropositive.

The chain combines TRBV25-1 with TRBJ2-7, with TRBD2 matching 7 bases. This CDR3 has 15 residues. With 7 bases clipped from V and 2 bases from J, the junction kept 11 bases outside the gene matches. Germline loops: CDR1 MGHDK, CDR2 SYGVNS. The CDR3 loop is CASTHGGGKAYEQYF. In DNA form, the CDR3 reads TGTGCCAGCACCCACGGCGGGGGTAAAGCCTACGAGCAGTACTTC.

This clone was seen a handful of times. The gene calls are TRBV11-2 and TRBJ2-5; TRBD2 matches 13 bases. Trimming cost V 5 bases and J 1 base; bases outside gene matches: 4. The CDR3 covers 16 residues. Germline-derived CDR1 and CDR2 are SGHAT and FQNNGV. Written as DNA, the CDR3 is TGTGCCAGCAGCCCCGGGACTAGCGGGGTCCAAGAGACCCAGTACTTC. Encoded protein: CASSPGTSGVQETQYF.

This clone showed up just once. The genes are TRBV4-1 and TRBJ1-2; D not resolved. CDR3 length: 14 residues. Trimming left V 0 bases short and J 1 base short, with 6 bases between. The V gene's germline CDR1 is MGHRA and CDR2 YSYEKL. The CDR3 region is CASSQDSGNYGYTF. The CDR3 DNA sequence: TGCGCCAGCAGCCAAGATAGCGGTAACTATGGCTACACCTTC.

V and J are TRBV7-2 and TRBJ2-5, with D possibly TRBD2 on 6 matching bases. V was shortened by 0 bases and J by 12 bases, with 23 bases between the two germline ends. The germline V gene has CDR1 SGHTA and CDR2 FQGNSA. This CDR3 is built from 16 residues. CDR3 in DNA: TGTGCCAGCAGCTTAGCGAGGGCGGACTATAACCCTACCAAGTACTTC. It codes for CASSLARADYNPTKYF. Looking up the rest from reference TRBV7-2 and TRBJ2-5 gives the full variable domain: GAGVSQSPSNKVTEKGKDVELRCDPISGHTALYWYRQSLGQGLEFLIYFQGNSAPDKSGLPSDRFSAERTGGSVSTLTIQRTQQEDSAVYLCASSLARADYNPTKYFGPGTRLLVL.

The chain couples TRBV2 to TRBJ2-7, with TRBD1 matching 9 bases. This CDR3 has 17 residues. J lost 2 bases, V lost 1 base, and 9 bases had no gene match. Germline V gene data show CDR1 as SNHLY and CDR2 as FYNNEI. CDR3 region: CASSEDTPGQGTYEQYF. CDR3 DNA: TGTGCCAGCAGTGAAGATACACCGGGACAGGGTACCTACGAGCAGTACTTC. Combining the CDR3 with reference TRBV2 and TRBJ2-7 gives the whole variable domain EPEVTQTPSHQVTQMGQEVILRCVPISNHLYFYWYRQILGQKVEFLVSFYNNEISEKSEIFDDQFSVERPDGSNFTLKIRSTKLEDSAMYFCASSEDTPGQGTYEQYFGPGTRLTVT.

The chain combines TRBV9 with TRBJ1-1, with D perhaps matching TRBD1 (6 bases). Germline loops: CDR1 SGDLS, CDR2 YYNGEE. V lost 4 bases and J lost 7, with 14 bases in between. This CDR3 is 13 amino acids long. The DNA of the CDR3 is TGTGCCAGCAGCTTACAGGGTTTTGGTGAAGCTTTCTTT. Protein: CASSLQGFGEAFF.

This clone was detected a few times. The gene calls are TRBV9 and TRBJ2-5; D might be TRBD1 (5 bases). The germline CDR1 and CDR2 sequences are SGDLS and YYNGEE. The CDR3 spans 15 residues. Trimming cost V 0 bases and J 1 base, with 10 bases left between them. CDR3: CASSVAGAVQETQYF. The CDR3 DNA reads TGTGCCAGCAGCGTAGCTGGGGCAGTCCAAGAGACCCAGTACTTC.

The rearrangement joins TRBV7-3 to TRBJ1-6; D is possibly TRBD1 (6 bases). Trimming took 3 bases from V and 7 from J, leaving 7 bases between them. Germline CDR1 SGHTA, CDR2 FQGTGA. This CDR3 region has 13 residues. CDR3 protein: CASSFTGNSPLHF. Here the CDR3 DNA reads TGTGCCAGCAGCTTCACAGGGAATTCACCCCTCCACTTT.